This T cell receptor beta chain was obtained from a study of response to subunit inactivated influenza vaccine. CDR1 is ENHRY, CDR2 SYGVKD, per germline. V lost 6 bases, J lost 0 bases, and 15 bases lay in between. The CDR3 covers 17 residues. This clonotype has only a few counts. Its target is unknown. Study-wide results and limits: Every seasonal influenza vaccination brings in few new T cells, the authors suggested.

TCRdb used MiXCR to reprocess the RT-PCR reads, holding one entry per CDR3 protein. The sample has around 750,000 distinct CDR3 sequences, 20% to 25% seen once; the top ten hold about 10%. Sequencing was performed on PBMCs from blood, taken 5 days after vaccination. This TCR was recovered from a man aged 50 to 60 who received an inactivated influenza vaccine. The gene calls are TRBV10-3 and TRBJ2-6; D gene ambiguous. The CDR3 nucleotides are TGTGCCATCAGCGATATGGGATCCAGCTCTGGGGCCAACGTCCTGACTTTC. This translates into CAISDMGSSSGANVLTF.